This T cell receptor beta chain is drawn from a study of T cells in Graves' hyperthyroidism and ophthalmopathy. Study-level results: A model using 13 V-J features told ophthalmopathy apart from stable hyperthyroidism.

This clonotype was picked up many times. Its antigen is not known. Not enrolled were patients with uncontrolled infection, other autoimmune disease, pregnancy or lactation. Together with thyroid ultrasound, orbital computed tomography, serum thyroxine and TRAb, clinical symptoms were used for diagnoses. It was RNA transcripts that yielded the amplified TCR beta CDR3 regions. In the first-round RT-PCR of the TCR CDR3, the HTBI primer set was used. TCRdb recomputed calls from the multiplex PCR reads with MiXCR, one row per CDR3 protein. The sample consists of about 400,000 distinct CDR3 sequences, 15% to 19% of them appearing once. V was pared by 4 bases and J by 6 bases, with 16 bases between. Germline-derived CDR1 and CDR2 are MNHEY and SVGEGT. The CDR3 contains 14 residues.

V usage is TRBV6-2 or TRBV6-3 and J usage is TRBJ2-7, with D possibly TRBD2 on 5 matching bases. Sequenced input: blood. The receptor was isolated from a woman between 18 and 29 years old with Graves' hyperthyroidism that later progressed to Graves' ophthalmopathy. CDR3 nucleotides: TGTGCCAGCAGTTCCTCCTCGAGAGCGGTCGAGCAGTACTTC. As protein: CASSSSSRAVEQYF.